This TCR beta chain derives from a study of PD-L1 blockade in urothelial cancer. Across the study: Blood was subjected to analysis at 3 weeks (second dose) and 6 weeks following treatment start. Overall study results and limits: A pretreatment blood TCR clonality that fell below the median predicted better progression-free and overall survival. For durable-benefit patients, tumor-associated blood clones expanded more at 3 weeks.

Libraries were prepared by immunoSEQ multiplex PCR; TCRdb keeps only in-frame clonotypes and omits some of them. The repertoire holds more than 15,000 clones, with 87% as singletons. In regard to this clone: Its antigen is not identified.

In germline, CDR1 is LGHNA, CDR2 YNFKEQ. V trimming: 4 bases; J trimming: 2 bases; junction bases outside the gene matches: 16. The CDR3 contains 19 residues. The receptor was isolated from a man between 50 and 59 years old with urothelial cancer. This material consisted of PBMCs, taken around atezolizumab (anti-PD-L1) treatment. This chain uses TRBV4-2 with TRBJ2-3; 9 bases line up with TRBD2. The CDR3 sequence: CASSREGASGGLATDTQYF. CDR3 sequence (DNA): TGTGCCAGCAGCCGGGAGGGTGCGAGCGGGGGGTTAGCCACAGATACGCAGTATTTT.